This T cell receptor beta chain originates from a study of OX40 agonist ivuxolimab in advanced cancers. Germline-derived CDR1 and CDR2 are LNHDA and SQIVND (reference sequence). With 3 bases clipped from V and 7 bases from J, the junction kept 4 bases outside the gene matches. The CDR3 is 14 residues long. The data were produced by immunoSEQ multiplex PCR, yet TCRdb's version contains in-frame clones alone and is incomplete. The sample contains tens of thousands of clones, more than 80% of which appear only once. The sample in question was CD4+ or CD8+ T cells sorted from blood, obtained in a trial of the OX40 agonist ivuxolimab. The receptor was isolated from an adult with an advanced solid tumor such as melanoma, head and neck, liver or kidney cancer. The chain employs TRBV19 and TRBJ2-3, with 10 bases matching TRBD1. The DNA for the CDR3 is TGTGCCAGTAGTATTCGACAGGGGGCGAATACGCAGTATTTT. Its protein product is CASSIRQGANTQYF.